This T cell receptor beta chain is drawn from a study of T cells in Graves' hyperthyroidism and ophthalmopathy. Study-level results: Blood also held most thyroid clonotypes expanded beyond 0.001.

PBMCs were collected from a 10 ml volume of fresh peripheral blood. RNA transcripts provided the source from which TCR beta CDR3 regions were amplified. Using the HTBI primer set, a first-round RT-PCR was run on the TCR CDR3. A single record per CDR3 protein comes from TCRdb applying MiXCR to the multiplex PCR reads. Altogether a few hundred thousand distinct CDR3 sequences are present, more than 20% being singletons, with the ten largest covering roughly 29%. About this clonotype itself: Its specificity is unknown. This may be a read error, as it is one base from a much larger clone. The CDR3 carries no conserved terminal phenylalanine or tryptophan, so it likely arises from a read error.

The source material was blood. This receptor was taken from a man aged 18 to 29 with Graves' hyperthyroidism.

For the CDR3, the DNA is TGCGCCAGCAGGAGCCACGGGGGCAGGAACACTGAAGCTTTCTCT. Protein product: CASRSHGGRNTEAFS. V gene TRBV5-1 combines with J gene TRBJ1-1; possibly TRBD1 for D (6 bases). Germline V gene data show CDR1 as SGHRS and CDR2 as YFSETQ. This CDR3 contains 15 residues. Trimming shortened V by 5 bases and J by 1 base, and 15 bases separated the two germline ends.